This T cell receptor (beta chain) appears in the sequencing data of a study of blood T cell repertoires in COVID-19. Study details: Acute-phase and convalescent COVID-19 samples originated in the United States, Italy and Spain.

The repertoire was sequenced with immunoSEQ multiplex PCR; TCRdb's copy has only in-frame clones and lacks some. The profile shows about 320,000 clones, more than 90% of them singletons. Researchers sorted participants into cohorts using their self-reported clinical history. The germline gives CDR1 KGHSH, CDR2 LQKENI. The V segment lost 2 bases and the J segment 7 bases; nucleotides outside the gene matches: 17. The CDR3 has 20 amino acids. The clonotype was recovered from a woman in her twenties or thirties who had been exposed to COVID-19. The sequenced sample consisted of PBMCs or T cells enriched from blood (not recorded which). J is TRBJ1-6 and V is TRBV18, with TRBD1 identical over 10 bases. This CDR3 is CASSPKTGGAWSADNSPLHF. CDR3 in DNA: TGTGCCAGCTCACCAAAGACAGGGGGCGCATGGTCGGCGGACAATTCACCCCTCCACTTT.